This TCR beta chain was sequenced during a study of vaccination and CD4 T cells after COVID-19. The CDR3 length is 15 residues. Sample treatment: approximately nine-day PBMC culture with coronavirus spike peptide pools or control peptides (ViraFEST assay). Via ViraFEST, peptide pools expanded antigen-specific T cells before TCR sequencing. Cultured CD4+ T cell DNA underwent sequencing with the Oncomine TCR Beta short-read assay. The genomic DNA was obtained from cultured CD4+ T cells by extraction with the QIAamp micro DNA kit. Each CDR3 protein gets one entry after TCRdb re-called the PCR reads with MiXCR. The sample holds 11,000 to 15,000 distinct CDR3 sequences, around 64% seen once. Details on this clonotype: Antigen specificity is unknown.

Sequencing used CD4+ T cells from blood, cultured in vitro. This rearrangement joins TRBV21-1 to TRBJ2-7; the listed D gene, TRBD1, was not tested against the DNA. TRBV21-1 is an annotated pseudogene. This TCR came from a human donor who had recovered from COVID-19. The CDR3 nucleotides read TGTGCCAGCAGCAAGAGGACACCTTTCTCCTACGAGCAGTACTTC. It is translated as CASSKRTPFSYEQYF.